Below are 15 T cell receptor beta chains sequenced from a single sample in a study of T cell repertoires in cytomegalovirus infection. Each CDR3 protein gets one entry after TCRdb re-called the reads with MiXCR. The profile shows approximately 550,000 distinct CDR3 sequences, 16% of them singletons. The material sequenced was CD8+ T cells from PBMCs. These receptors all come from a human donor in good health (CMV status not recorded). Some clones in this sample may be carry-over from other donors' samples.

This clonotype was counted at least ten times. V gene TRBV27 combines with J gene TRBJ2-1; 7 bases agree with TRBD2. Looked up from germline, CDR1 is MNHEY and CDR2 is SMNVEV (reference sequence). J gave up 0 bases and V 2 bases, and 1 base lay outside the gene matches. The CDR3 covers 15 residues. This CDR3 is CASSLPGGSYNEQFF. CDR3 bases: TGTGCCAGCAGTTTACCGGGGGGCTCCTACAATGAGCAGTTCTTC.

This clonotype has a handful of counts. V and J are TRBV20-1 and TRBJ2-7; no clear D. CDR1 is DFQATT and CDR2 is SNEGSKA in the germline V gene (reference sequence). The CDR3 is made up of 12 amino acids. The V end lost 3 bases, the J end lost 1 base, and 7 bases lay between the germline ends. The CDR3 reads CSARTESYEQYF. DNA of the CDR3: TGCAGTGCTAGGACCGAATCCTACGAGCAGTACTTC.

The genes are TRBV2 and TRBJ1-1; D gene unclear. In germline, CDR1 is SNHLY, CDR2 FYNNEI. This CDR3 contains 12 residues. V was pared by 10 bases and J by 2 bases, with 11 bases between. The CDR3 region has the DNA TGTGCCATCCCGGGATCTAACACTGAAGCTTTCTTT. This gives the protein CAIPGSNTEAFF. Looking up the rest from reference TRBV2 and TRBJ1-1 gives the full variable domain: EPEVTQTPSHQVTQMGQEVILRCVPISNHLYFYWYRQILGQKVEFLVSFYNNEISEKSEIFDDQFSVERPDGSNFTLKIRSTKLEDSAMYFCAIPGSNTEAFFGQGTRLTVV.

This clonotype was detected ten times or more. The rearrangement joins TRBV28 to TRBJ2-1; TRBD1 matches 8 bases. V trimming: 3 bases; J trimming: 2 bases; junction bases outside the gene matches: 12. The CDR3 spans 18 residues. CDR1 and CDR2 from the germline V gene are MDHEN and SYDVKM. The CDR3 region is CASSFLLSGTGTYNEQFF. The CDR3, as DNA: TGTGCCAGCAGTTTCCTACTCTCTGGGACAGGTACCTACAATGAGCAGTTCTTC. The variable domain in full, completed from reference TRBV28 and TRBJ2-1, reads DVKVTQSSRYLVKRTGEKVFLECVQDMDHENMFWYRQDPGLGLRLIYFSYDVKMKEKGDIPEGYSVSREKKERFSLILESASTNQTSMYLCASSFLLSGTGTYNEQFFGPGTRLTVL.

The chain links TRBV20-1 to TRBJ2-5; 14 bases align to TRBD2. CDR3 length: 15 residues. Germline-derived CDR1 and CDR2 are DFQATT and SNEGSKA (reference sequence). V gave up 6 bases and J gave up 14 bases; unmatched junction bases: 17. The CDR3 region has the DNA TGCAGTGCCCGGACTAGCGGGGGGCAGGCGAGACTCACCTACTTC. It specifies CSARTSGGQARLTYF.

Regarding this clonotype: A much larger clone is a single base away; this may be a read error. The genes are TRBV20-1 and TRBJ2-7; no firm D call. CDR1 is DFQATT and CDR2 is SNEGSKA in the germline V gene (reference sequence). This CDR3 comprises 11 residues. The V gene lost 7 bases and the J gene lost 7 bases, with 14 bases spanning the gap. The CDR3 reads CSVIIGWEQYF. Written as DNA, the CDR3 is TGCAGTGTAATCATCGGCTGGGAGCAGTACTTC.

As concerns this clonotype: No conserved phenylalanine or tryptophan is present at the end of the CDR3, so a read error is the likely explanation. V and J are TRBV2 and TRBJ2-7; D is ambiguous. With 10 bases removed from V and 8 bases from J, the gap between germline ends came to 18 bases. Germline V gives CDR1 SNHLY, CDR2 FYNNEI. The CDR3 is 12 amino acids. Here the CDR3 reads CATSQGIVQQYL. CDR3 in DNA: TGTGCCACGTCTCAAGGGATAGTTCAGCAGTACTTA.

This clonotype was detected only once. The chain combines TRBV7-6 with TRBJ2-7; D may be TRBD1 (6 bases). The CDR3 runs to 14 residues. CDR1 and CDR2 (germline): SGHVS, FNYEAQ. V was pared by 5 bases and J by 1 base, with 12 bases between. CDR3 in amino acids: CASSQHRESYEQYF. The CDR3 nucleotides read TGTGCCAGCAGCCAACACAGGGAGTCCTACGAGCAGTACTTC.

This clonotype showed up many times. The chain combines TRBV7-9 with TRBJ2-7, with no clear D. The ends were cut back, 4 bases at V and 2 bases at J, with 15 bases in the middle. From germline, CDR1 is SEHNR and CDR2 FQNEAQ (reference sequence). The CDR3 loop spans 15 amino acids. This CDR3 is CASSSPASHPYEQYF. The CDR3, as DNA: TGTGCCAGCAGCTCACCTGCCAGCCACCCCTACGAGCAGTACTTC.

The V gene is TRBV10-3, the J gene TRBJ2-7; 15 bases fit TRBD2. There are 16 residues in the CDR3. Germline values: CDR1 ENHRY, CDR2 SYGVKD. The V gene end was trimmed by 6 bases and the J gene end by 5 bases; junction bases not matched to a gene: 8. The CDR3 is CAISQGLAGGPNEQYF. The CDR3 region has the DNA TGTGCCATCAGCCAAGGACTAGCGGGAGGGCCTAACGAGCAGTACTTC.

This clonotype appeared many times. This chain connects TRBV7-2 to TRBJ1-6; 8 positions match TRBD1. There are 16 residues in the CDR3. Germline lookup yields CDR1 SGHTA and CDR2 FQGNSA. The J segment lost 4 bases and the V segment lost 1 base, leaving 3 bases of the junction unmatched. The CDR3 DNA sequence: TGTGCCAGCAGCTTAGTAGGGACAGGTTATAATTCACCCCTCCACTTT. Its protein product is CASSLVGTGYNSPLHF.

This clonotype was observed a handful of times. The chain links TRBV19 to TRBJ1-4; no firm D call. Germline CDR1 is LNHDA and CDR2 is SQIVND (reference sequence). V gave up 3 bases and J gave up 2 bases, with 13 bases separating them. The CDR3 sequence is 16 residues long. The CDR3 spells CASSMSGLITNEKLFF. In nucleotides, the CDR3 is TGTGCCAGTAGTATGTCGGGGTTGATCACTAATGAAAAACTGTTTTTT. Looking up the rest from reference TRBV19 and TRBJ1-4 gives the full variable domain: DGGITQSPKYLFRKEGQNVTLSCEQNLNHDAMYWYRQDPGQGLRLIYYSQIVNDFQKGDIAEGYSVSREKKESFPLTVTSAQKNPTAFYLCASSMSGLITNEKLFFGSGTQLSVL.

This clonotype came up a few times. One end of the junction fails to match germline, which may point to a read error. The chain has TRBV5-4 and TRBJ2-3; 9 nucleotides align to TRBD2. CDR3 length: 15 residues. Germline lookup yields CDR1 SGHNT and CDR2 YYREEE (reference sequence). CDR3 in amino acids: CASSFLGTSKDTQYF. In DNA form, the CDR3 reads TGTGCCAGCAGCTTTCTCGGGACTAGCAAAGATACGCAGTATTTT. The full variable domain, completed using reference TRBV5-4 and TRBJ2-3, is ETGVTQSPTHLIKTRGQQVTLRCSSQSGHNTVSWYQQALGQGPQFIFQYYREEENGRGNFPPRFSGLQFPNYSSELNVNALELDDSALYLCASSFLGTSKDTQYFGPGTRLTVL.

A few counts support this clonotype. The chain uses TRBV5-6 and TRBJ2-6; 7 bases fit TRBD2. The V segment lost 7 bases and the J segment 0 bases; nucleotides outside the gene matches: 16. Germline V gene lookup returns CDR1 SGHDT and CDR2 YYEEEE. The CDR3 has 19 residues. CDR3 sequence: CASFGTTTEPGSGANVLTF. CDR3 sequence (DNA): TGTGCCAGCTTCGGGACTACGACCGAACCCGGCTCTGGGGCCAACGTCCTGACTTTC.

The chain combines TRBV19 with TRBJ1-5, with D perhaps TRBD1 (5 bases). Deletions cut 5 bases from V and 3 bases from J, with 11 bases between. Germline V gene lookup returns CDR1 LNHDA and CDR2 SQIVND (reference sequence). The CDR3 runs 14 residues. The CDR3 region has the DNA TGTGCCAGTAGTTGGGGGGGTGACAATCAGCCCCAGCATTTT. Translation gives CASSWGGDNQPQHF.